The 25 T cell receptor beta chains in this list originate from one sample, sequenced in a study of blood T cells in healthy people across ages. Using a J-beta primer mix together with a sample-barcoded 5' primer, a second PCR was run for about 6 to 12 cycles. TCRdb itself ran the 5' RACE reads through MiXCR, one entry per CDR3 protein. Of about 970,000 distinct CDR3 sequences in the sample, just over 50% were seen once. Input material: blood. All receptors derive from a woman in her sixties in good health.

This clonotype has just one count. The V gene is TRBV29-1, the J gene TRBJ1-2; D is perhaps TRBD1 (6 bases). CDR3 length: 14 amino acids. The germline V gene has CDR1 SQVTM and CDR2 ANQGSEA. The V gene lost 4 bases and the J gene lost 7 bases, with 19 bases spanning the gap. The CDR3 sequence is CSVGSRGRGGGYTF. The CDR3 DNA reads TGCAGCGTTGGCTCCCGAGGCAGGGGAGGTGGCTACACCTTC.

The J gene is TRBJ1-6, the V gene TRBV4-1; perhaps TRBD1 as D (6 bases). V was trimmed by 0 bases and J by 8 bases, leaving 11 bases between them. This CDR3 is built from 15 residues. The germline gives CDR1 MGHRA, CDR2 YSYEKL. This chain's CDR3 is CASSQDRGEDSPLHF. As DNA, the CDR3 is TGCGCCAGCAGCCAAGACAGGGGTGAGGATTCACCCCTCCACTTT.

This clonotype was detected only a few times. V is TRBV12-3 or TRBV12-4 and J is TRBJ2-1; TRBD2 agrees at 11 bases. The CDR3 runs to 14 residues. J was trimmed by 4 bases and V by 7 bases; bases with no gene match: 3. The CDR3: CASTGTSGYNEQFF. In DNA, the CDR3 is TGTGCCAGCACCGGGACTAGCGGATACAATGAGCAGTTCTTC.

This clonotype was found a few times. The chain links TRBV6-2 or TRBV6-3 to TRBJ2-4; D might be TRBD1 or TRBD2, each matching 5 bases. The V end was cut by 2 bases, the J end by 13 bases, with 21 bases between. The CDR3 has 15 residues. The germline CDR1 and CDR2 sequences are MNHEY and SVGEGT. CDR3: CASSYPPGSWGEQYF. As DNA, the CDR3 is TGTGCCAGCAGTTACCCTCCAGGGAGTTGGGGCGAACAGTACTTC.

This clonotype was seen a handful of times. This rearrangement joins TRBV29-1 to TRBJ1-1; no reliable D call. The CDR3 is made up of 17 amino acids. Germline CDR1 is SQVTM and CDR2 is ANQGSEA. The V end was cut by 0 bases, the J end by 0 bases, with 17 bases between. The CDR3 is CSVEDRVKASMNTEAFF. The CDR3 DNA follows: TGCAGCGTTGAAGATCGCGTGAAGGCTTCCATGAACACTGAAGCTTTCTTT.

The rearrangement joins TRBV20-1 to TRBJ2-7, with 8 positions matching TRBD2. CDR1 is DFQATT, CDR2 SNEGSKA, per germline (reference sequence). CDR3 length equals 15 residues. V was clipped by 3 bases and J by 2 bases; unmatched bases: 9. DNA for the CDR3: TGCAGTGCTAGGAGTCATGGGCGGGGGGCCTACGAGCAGTACTTC. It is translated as CSARSHGRGAYEQYF.

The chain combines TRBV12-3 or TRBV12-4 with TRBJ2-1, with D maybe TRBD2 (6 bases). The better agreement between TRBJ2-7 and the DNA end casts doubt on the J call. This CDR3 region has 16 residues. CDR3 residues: CASSRLAGLTHNEQYF. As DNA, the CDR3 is TGTGCCAGCAGTCGCCTCGCGGGACTGACCCACAATGAGCAGTACTTC.

The CDR3 spells CASSLPGGVLYEQYF. The CDR3 DNA follows: TGCGCCAGCAGCCTCCCGGGGGGGGTCTTATACGAGCAGTACTTC. V usage is TRBV4-3 and J usage is TRBJ2-5; the match to TRBD2 covers 8 bases. The DNA end favors TRBJ2-7, so the J call may be wrong. The germline V gene encodes CDR1 LGHNA and CDR2 YSLEER. This CDR3 comprises 15 residues.

The CDR3 spells CASSHGQIYEQYF. For the CDR3, the DNA is TGCGCCAGCAGCCATGGACAGATCTACGAGCAGTACTTC. The chain is built from TRBV4-1 and TRBJ2-7; possible D gene TRBD1, 6 bases. This CDR3 is built from 13 residues. Trimming shortened V by 3 bases and J by 3 bases, and 9 bases separated the two germline ends. Germline V gives CDR1 MGHRA, CDR2 YSYEKL.

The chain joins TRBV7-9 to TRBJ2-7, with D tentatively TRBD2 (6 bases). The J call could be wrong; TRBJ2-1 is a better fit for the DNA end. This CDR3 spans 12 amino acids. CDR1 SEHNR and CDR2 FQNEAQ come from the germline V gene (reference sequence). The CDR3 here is CASTRLDSEQFF. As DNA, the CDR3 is TGTGCCAGCACCAGACTAGACTCTGAGCAGTTCTTC.

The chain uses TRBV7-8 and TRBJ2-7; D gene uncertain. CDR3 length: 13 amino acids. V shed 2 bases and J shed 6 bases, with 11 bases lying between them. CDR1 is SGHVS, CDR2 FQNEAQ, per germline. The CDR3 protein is CASSLLLESEQYF. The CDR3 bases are TGTGCCAGCAGCTTACTATTAGAGAGCGAGCAGTACTTC.

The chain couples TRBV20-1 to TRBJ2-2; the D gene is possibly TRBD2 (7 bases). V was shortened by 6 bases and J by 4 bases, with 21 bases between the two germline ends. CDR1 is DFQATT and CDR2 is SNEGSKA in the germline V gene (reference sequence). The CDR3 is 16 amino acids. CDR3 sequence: CSARPAGAQGTGELFF. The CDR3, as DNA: TGCAGTGCCCGGCCCGCGGGGGCACAGGGCACCGGGGAGCTGTTTTTT.

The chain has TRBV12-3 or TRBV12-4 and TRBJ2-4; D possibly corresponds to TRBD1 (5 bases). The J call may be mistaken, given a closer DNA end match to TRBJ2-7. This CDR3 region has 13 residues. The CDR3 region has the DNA TGTGCCAGCAAGAACAGGATTACCTACGAGCAGTACTTC. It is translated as CASKNRITYEQYF.

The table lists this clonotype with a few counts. The CDR3 sequence: CSVGTPLQEQFF. DNA for the CDR3: TGCAGCGTCGGGACTCCCTTGCAGGAGCAGTTCTTC. V gene TRBV29-1 combines with J gene TRBJ2-1; possibly TRBD2 for D (6 bases). With 6 bases removed from V and 10 bases from J, the gap between germline ends came to 16 bases. The CDR3 totals 12 residues. CDR1 is SQVTM, CDR2 ANQGSEA, per germline.

For the CDR3, the DNA is TGTGCCAGCAGTTACTCCTTGGGCGCAGGGGGGACAAAGACCCAGTACTTC. It specifies CASSYSLGAGGTKTQYF. The V and J genes are TRBV6-6 and TRBJ2-5, with TRBD1 as a possible D gene (7 bases). Trimming stripped 0 bases from V and 6 bases from J, with 20 bases between. In germline, CDR1 is MNHNY, CDR2 SVGAGI (reference sequence). The CDR3 extends over 17 amino acids.

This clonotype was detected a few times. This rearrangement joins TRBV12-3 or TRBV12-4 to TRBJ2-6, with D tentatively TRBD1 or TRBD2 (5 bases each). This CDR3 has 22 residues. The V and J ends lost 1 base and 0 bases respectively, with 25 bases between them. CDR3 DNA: TGTGCCAGCAGTTTAGGACTTAGGGGCCTAATTGGGGGTAACTCTGGGGCCAACGTCCTGACTTTC. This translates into CASSLGLRGLIGGNSGANVLTF.

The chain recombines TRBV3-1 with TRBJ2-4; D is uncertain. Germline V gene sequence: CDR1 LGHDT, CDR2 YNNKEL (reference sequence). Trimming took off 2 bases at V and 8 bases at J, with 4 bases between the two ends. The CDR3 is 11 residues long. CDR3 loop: CASSQLDIQYF. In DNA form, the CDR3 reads TGTGCCAGCAGCCAACTAGACATTCAGTACTTC.

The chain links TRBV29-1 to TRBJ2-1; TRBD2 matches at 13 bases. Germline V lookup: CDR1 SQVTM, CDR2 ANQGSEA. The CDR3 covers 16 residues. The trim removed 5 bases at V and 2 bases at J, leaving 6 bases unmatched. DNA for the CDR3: TGCAGCGTTCCGTTGACTAGCGGGAGGACCTACAATGAGCAGTTCTTC. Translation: CSVPLTSGRTYNEQFF.

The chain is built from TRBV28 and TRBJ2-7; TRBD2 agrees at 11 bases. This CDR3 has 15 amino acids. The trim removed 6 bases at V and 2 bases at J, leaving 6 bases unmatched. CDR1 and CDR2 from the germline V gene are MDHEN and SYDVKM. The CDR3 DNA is TGTGCCAGCAGAAATAGCGGGAGGGTCACCTACGAGCAGTACTTC. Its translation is CASRNSGRVTYEQYF.

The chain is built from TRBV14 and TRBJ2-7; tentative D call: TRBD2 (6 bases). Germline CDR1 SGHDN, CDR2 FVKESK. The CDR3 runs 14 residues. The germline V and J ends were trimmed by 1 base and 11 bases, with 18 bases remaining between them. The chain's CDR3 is CASSQGGATHWEYF. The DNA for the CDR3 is TGTGCCAGCAGCCAAGGCGGGGCCACGCACTGGGAGTACTTC.

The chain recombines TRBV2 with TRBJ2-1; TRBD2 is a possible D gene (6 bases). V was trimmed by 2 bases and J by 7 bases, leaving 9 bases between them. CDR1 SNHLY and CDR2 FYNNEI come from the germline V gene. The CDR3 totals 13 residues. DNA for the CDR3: TGTGCCAGCAGTGAACAGGGAGGAAATGAGCAGTTCTTC. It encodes CASSEQGGNEQFF.

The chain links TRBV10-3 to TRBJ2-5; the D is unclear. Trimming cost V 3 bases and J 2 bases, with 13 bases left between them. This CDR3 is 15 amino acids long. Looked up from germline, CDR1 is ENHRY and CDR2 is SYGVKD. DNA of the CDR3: TGTGCCATCAGTGACTCAGCAGGACGGCAAGAGACCCAGTACTTC. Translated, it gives CAISDSAGRQETQYF.

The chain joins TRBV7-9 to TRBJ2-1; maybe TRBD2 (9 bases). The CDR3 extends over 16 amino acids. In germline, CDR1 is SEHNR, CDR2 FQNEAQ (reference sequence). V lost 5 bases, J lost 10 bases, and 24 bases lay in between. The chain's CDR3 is CASSPRQGTSSYEQFF. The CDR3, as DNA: TGTGCCAGCAGCCCCAGACAGGGGACTAGCTCCTACGAGCAGTTCTTC.

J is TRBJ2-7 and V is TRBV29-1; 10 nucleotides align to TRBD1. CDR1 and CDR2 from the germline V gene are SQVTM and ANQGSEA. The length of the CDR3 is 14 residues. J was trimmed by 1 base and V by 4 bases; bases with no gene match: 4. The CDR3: CSVAAGQGSYEQYF. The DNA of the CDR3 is TGCAGCGTTGCCGCGGGACAGGGGTCCTACGAGCAGTACTTC.

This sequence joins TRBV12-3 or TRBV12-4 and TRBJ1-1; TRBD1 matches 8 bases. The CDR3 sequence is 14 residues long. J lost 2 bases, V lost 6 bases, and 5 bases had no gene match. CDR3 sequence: CASRRQGSNTEAFF. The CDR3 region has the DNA TGTGCCAGCAGGCGACAGGGGTCCAACACTGAAGCTTTCTTT.